These T cell receptor beta chains were read from a single sample in a study of molecular identifiers for immune sequencing clone quantification. TCRdb processed the PCR reads anew with MiXCR; each CDR3 protein has one entry. The sample shows about 89,000 distinct CDR3 sequences, 15% to 20% of them seen only once. Specimen: naive CD8+ T cells from blood, with Jurkat cell RNA spiked in. The receptors were gathered from a human donor in good health. Some libraries in this study had Jurkat cell RNA spiked in. CDR3s leave out the opening cysteine and the closing phenylalanine or tryptophan. A D gene is named only where the DNA matches it firmly.

>TRBJ2-5|TRBV7-9|12|NA
ASSQVGSQETQY
>TRBJ2-7|TRBV6-5|12|NA
ASSPRTEYYEQY
>TRBJ1-1|TRBV4-2|11|NA
ASSQDQSTEAF
>TRBJ2-4|TRBV7-9|11|NA
ASGLHSRNIQY
>TRBJ2-2|TRBV2|13|TRBD1
ASSKDRVGTGELF
>TRBJ2-4|TRBV7-9|13|NA
ASSSPPTTGNIQY
>TRBJ2-3|TRBV12-3/TRBV12-4|14|TRBD2
ASNLAGGASTDTQY
>TRBJ2-1|TRBV12-3/TRBV12-4|10|NA
ASSDRQDEQF
>TRBJ1-1|TRBV11-2|13|NA
ASSLAGPMNTEAF
>TRBJ2-1|TRBV29-1|13|NA
SVETGESSYNEQF